The rows below give T cell receptor beta chains drawn from one sample of a study of blood T cell repertoires in COVID-19. The data were produced by immunoSEQ multiplex PCR, yet TCRdb's version contains in-frame clones alone and is incomplete. Among nearly 50,000 clones, 86% were seen once, and the ten largest hold about 2.8%. The sample taken for sequencing was peripheral blood. The receptor set was obtained from an elderly woman with COVID-19, enrolled during active disease. Each CDR3 is given with its conserved first and last residue. The order of the fields is D gene, J gene, V gene, clone size, CDR3 protein, CDR3 DNA. A D gene is named only where the DNA matches it firmly. Size values are once, few and many counts, or a class for expanded clones, and some rows have none.

D gene: -; J gene: TRBJ2-7; V gene: TRBV6-5; clone size: -; CDR3 protein: CASSLDTNYEQYF; CDR3 DNA: TGTGCTAGCAGTTTGGACACTAACTACGAGCAGTACTTC
D gene: -; J gene: TRBJ1-1; V gene: TRBV9; clone size: -; CDR3 protein: CASSVGEWWNTEAFF; CDR3 DNA: TGTGCCAGCAGCGTAGGGGAGTGGTGGAACACTGAAGCTTTCTTT
D gene: -; J gene: TRBJ1-2; V gene: TRBV30; clone size: once; CDR3 protein: CAWSRNGQRYGYTF; CDR3 DNA: TGTGCCTGGAGTCGGAATGGACAGCGCTATGGCTACACCTTC
D gene: -; J gene: TRBJ1-1; V gene: TRBV5-1; clone size: few; CDR3 protein: CASSLKSGVSTEAFF; CDR3 DNA: TGCGCCAGCAGCTTGAAGTCCGGGGTAAGCACTGAAGCTTTCTTT
D gene: TRBD2; J gene: TRBJ2-3; V gene: TRBV12-3/TRBV12-4; clone size: -; CDR3 protein: CASRSSGTRPYF; CDR3 DNA: TGTGCCAGCAGATCATCCGGGACTAGACCGTATTTT
D gene: -; J gene: TRBJ1-1; V gene: TRBV7-2; clone size: -; CDR3 protein: CASSSRRGSNTEAFF; CDR3 DNA: TGTGCCAGCAGCTCCCGGCGGGGTTCGAACACTGAAGCTTTCTTT
D gene: -; J gene: TRBJ2-1; V gene: TRBV10-3; clone size: -; CDR3 protein: CAISESSGRTSYNEQFF; CDR3 DNA: TGTGCCATCAGTGAGTCGAGCGGCAGAACCTCCTACAATGAGCAGTTCTTC
D gene: -; J gene: TRBJ2-7; V gene: TRBV28; clone size: -; CDR3 protein: CASSPPLARSREQYF; CDR3 DNA: TGTGCCAGCAGTCCCCCTCTAGCGAGGTCGAGGGAGCAGTACTTC
D gene: -; J gene: TRBJ1-2; V gene: TRBV30; clone size: -; CDR3 protein: CAWSVPRGGYTF; CDR3 DNA: TGTGCCTGGAGTGTACCCAGGGGTGGCTACACCTTC
D gene: -; J gene: TRBJ2-1; V gene: TRBV11-3; clone size: -; CDR3 protein: CASSGSRRSLDNEQFF; CDR3 DNA: TGTGCCAGCAGCGGCTCAAGGAGGTCCCTCGACAATGAGCAGTTCTTC
D gene: TRBD1; J gene: TRBJ2-5; V gene: TRBV7-9; clone size: -; CDR3 protein: CASSLGDRGRETQYF; CDR3 DNA: TGTGCCAGCAGCTTAGGGGACAGGGGGCGAGAGACCCAGTACTTC
D gene: -; J gene: TRBJ1-4; V gene: TRBV5-1; clone size: -; CDR3 protein: CASSLDKNEKLFF; CDR3 DNA: TGCGCCAGCAGCTTGGACAAGAATGAAAAACTGTTTTTT
D gene: -; J gene: TRBJ1-2; V gene: TRBV6-5; clone size: once; CDR3 protein: CASSRGTTNYGYTF; CDR3 DNA: TGTGCCAGCAGTAGGGGCACAACTAACTATGGCTACACCTTC
D gene: TRBD1; J gene: TRBJ1-1; V gene: TRBV11-2; clone size: -; CDR3 protein: CASRISYQGARGMNTEAFF; CDR3 DNA: TGTGCCAGCAGAATCTCGTACCAGGGGGCGCGAGGCATGAACACTGAAGCTTTCTTT
D gene: -; J gene: TRBJ1-1; V gene: TRBV6-5; clone size: -; CDR3 protein: CASSSPSYSGTPEAFF; CDR3 DNA: TGTGCCAGCAGTTCTCCCAGCTACTCCGGGACACCTGAAGCTTTCTTT
D gene: -; J gene: TRBJ2-3; V gene: TRBV10-3; clone size: -; CDR3 protein: CAISGSADTQYF; CDR3 DNA: TGTGCCATATCCGGGAGCGCAGATACGCAGTATTTT
D gene: TRBD1; J gene: TRBJ2-5; V gene: TRBV11-2; clone size: -; CDR3 protein: CASSLRAGDREETQYF; CDR3 DNA: TGTGCCAGCAGCCTAAGGGCCGGGGACAGGGAAGAGACCCAGTACTTC
D gene: -; J gene: TRBJ1-1; V gene: TRBV9; clone size: -; CDR3 protein: CASSVDTSRSTEAFF; CDR3 DNA: TGTGCCAGCAGCGTAGATACATCGCGGAGCACTGAAGCTTTCTTT
D gene: -; J gene: TRBJ1-4; V gene: TRBV10-3; clone size: -; CDR3 protein: CAISRTWTAADEKLFF; CDR3 DNA: TGTGCCATCAGTCGCACCTGGACAGCGGCGGATGAAAAACTGTTTTTT
D gene: TRBD1; J gene: TRBJ2-2; V gene: TRBV28; clone size: -; CDR3 protein: CASNQDRGDRYTGELFF; CDR3 DNA: TGTGCCAGCAATCAGGACCGAGGGGACAGATACACCGGGGAGCTGTTTTTT
D gene: TRBD2; J gene: TRBJ2-7; V gene: TRBV11-2; clone size: -; CDR3 protein: CASSRWTSGVPSYEQYF; CDR3 DNA: TGTGCCAGCAGCCGGTGGACTAGCGGGGTCCCCTCCTACGAGCAGTACTTC
D gene: TRBD2; J gene: TRBJ2-2; V gene: TRBV27; clone size: few; CDR3 protein: CASRKEGLAKTGELFF; CDR3 DNA: TGTGCCAGCCGCAAGGAAGGACTAGCTAAAACCGGGGAGCTGTTTTTT
D gene: TRBD2; J gene: TRBJ2-7; V gene: TRBV7-8; clone size: -; CDR3 protein: CASRRSSLAGGSYEQYF; CDR3 DNA: TGTGCCAGCAGACGGAGCTCGCTAGCGGGGGGGTCCTACGAGCAGTACTTC
D gene: TRBD2; J gene: TRBJ2-1; V gene: TRBV18; clone size: once; CDR3 protein: CASSPTGPGGDEQFF; CDR3 DNA: TGTGCCAGCTCACCCACGGGCCCCGGGGGGGATGAGCAGTTCTTC
D gene: TRBD1; J gene: TRBJ1-1; V gene: TRBV7-9; clone size: -; CDR3 protein: CASSLRTGGFTEAFF; CDR3 DNA: TGTGCCAGCAGCTTGAGGACAGGGGGCTTCACTGAAGCTTTCTTT
D gene: -; J gene: TRBJ1-1; V gene: TRBV7-3; clone size: -; CDR3 protein: CASSLTRGTEAFF; CDR3 DNA: TGTGCCAGCAGCTTAACAAGGGGCACTGAAGCTTTCTTT
D gene: -; J gene: TRBJ1-1; V gene: TRBV18; clone size: -; CDR3 protein: CASSPPPGLQSAFF; CDR3 DNA: TGTGCCAGCTCGCCCCCCCCAGGGCTGCAGTCGGCTTTCTTT
D gene: TRBD2; J gene: TRBJ2-7; V gene: TRBV7-8; clone size: -; CDR3 protein: CASSPRAGGYEQYF; CDR3 DNA: TGTGCCAGCAGCCCTAGGGCGGGGGGCTACGAGCAGTACTTC
D gene: TRBD1; J gene: TRBJ1-6; V gene: TRBV2; clone size: few; CDR3 protein: CASIGGTGSFRSPLHF; CDR3 DNA: TGTGCCAGCATAGGAGGGACAGGGTCTTTCAGGTCACCCCTCCACTTT
D gene: TRBD1; J gene: TRBJ2-3; V gene: TRBV3-1/TRBV3-2; clone size: -; CDR3 protein: CASSPRTGLNTQYF; CDR3 DNA: TGTGCCAGCAGCCCAAGGACAGGGCTTAATACGCAGTATTTT
D gene: -; J gene: TRBJ1-5; V gene: TRBV27; clone size: few; CDR3 protein: CASSTTGRGTTQPQHF; CDR3 DNA: TGTGCCAGCAGCACGACGGGGCGGGGGACTACTCAGCCCCAGCATTTT
D gene: TRBD1; J gene: TRBJ2-2; V gene: TRBV27; clone size: -; CDR3 protein: CASSSGQVTTGELFF; CDR3 DNA: TGTGCCAGCAGTTCGGGACAGGTAACCACCGGGGAGCTGTTTTTT
D gene: -; J gene: TRBJ2-7; V gene: TRBV6-5; clone size: -; CDR3 protein: CASSYSSRGRFYEQYF; CDR3 DNA: TGTGCCAGCAGTTACTCGAGCAGGGGCCGATTCTACGAGCAGTACTTC
D gene: -; J gene: TRBJ2-2; V gene: TRBV7-7; clone size: -; CDR3 protein: CASSRTNLNTGELFF; CDR3 DNA: TGTGCTAGCAGCCGAACTAATCTAAACACCGGGGAGCTGTTTTTT
D gene: -; J gene: TRBJ1-1; V gene: TRBV7-9; clone size: -; CDR3 protein: CASSFGGGGPRDTEAFF; CDR3 DNA: TGTGCCAGCAGCTTCGGGGGCGGGGGCCCTCGGGACACTGAAGCTTTCTTT
D gene: -; J gene: TRBJ2-6; V gene: TRBV27; clone size: -; CDR3 protein: CASSRHLSGANVLTF; CDR3 DNA: TGTGCCAGCAGCCGACACCTCTCTGGGGCCAACGTCCTGACTTTC
D gene: TRBD2; J gene: TRBJ2-3; V gene: TRBV18; clone size: once; CDR3 protein: CASSSTSGGATDTQYF; CDR3 DNA: TGTGCCAGCTCATCAACTAGCGGGGGGGCCACAGATACGCAGTATTTT
D gene: -; J gene: TRBJ1-2; V gene: TRBV5-1; clone size: few; CDR3 protein: CASRAHEGYTF; CDR3 DNA: TGCGCCAGCAGGGCTCACGAAGGCTACACCTTC
D gene: -; J gene: TRBJ2-7; V gene: TRBV6-1; clone size: -; CDR3 protein: CASSDRQGLYEQYF; CDR3 DNA: TGTGCCAGCAGTGATCGACAGGGACTTTACGAGCAGTACTTC
D gene: -; J gene: TRBJ1-6; V gene: TRBV14; clone size: once; CDR3 protein: CASSRTDNSPLHF; CDR3 DNA: TGTGCCAGCAGCCGTACAGACAATTCACCCCTCCACTTT
D gene: -; J gene: TRBJ1-5; V gene: TRBV28; clone size: -; CDR3 protein: CASSSAGGHNQPQHF; CDR3 DNA: TGTGCCAGCAGTTCCGCCGGGGGGCACAATCAGCCCCAGCATTTT
D gene: -; J gene: TRBJ1-5; V gene: TRBV7-9; clone size: -; CDR3 protein: CASSFADNQPQHF; CDR3 DNA: TGTGCCAGCAGCTTTGCGGACAATCAGCCCCAGCATTTT
D gene: -; J gene: TRBJ2-7; V gene: TRBV7-3; clone size: few; CDR3 protein: CASSSGQPYEQYF; CDR3 DNA: TGTGCCAGCAGCTCCGGACAACCCTACGAGCAGTACTTC
D gene: TRBD1; J gene: TRBJ2-5; V gene: TRBV24-1; clone size: -; CDR3 protein: CATSAPTGGRETQYF; CDR3 DNA: TGTGCCACCAGTGCCCCGACAGGGGGAAGAGAGACCCAGTACTTC
D gene: -; J gene: TRBJ1-3; V gene: TRBV30; clone size: -; CDR3 protein: CAWRKGGNTIYF; CDR3 DNA: TGTGCCTGGAGAAAGGGGGGAAACACCATATATTTT
D gene: TRBD2; J gene: TRBJ2-1; V gene: TRBV7-8; clone size: -; CDR3 protein: CASTSRREGLAGGAEQFF; CDR3 DNA: TGTGCCAGCACCTCCAGACGAGAGGGACTAGCGGGGGGAGCTGAGCAGTTCTTC
D gene: -; J gene: TRBJ1-6; V gene: TRBV6-5; clone size: -; CDR3 protein: CASSFSQGRNSPLHF; CDR3 DNA: TGTGCCAGCAGTTTTTCCCAGGGAAGAAATTCACCCCTCCACTTT
D gene: -; J gene: TRBJ2-1; V gene: TRBV27; clone size: -; CDR3 protein: CASSPMSVMGRDEQFF; CDR3 DNA: TGTGCCAGCAGCCCCATGTCGGTGATGGGCCGCGATGAGCAGTTCTTC
D gene: TRBD1; J gene: TRBJ1-1; V gene: TRBV6-5; clone size: -; CDR3 protein: CASRTTGGRAEAFF; CDR3 DNA: TGTGCCAGCAGAACGACAGGGGGGAGGGCTGAAGCTTTCTTT
D gene: TRBD1; J gene: TRBJ2-1; V gene: TRBV5-1; clone size: once; CDR3 protein: CASSLATGNNEQFF; CDR3 DNA: TGCGCCAGCAGTTTGGCGACAGGGAACAATGAGCAGTTCTTC
D gene: -; J gene: TRBJ1-3; V gene: TRBV30; clone size: once; CDR3 protein: CAWSPRGNTIYF; CDR3 DNA: TGTGCCTGGAGTCCCAGGGGAAACACCATATATTTT
D gene: TRBD2; J gene: TRBJ2-1; V gene: TRBV5-5; clone size: -; CDR3 protein: CASSSLAREGLGNEQFF; CDR3 DNA: TGTGCCAGCAGCTCCCTGGCGCGGGAGGGCCTTGGCAATGAGCAGTTCTTC
D gene: TRBD1; J gene: TRBJ1-5; V gene: TRBV6-5; clone size: -; CDR3 protein: CASNRDRGNQPQHF; CDR3 DNA: TGTGCCAGCAATAGAGACAGGGGAAATCAGCCCCAGCATTTT
D gene: TRBD2; J gene: TRBJ2-7; V gene: TRBV2; clone size: -; CDR3 protein: CASLTSGLIYEQYF; CDR3 DNA: TGTGCCAGCCTTACTAGCGGCCTTATCTACGAGCAGTACTTC
D gene: -; J gene: TRBJ1-4; V gene: TRBV18; clone size: -; CDR3 protein: CASSPLGGDEKLFF; CDR3 DNA: TGTGCCAGCTCACCCCTGGGGGGGGATGAAAAACTGTTTTTT
D gene: -; J gene: TRBJ1-3; V gene: TRBV7-2; clone size: -; CDR3 protein: CASSEGPENTIYF; CDR3 DNA: TGTGCCAGCAGCGAGGGTCCGGAAAACACCATATATTTT
D gene: -; J gene: TRBJ2-6; V gene: TRBV7-8; clone size: once; CDR3 protein: CASTPRGGVGANVLTF; CDR3 DNA: TGTGCCAGCACCCCCCGTGGCGGGGTCGGGGCCAACGTCCTGACTTTC